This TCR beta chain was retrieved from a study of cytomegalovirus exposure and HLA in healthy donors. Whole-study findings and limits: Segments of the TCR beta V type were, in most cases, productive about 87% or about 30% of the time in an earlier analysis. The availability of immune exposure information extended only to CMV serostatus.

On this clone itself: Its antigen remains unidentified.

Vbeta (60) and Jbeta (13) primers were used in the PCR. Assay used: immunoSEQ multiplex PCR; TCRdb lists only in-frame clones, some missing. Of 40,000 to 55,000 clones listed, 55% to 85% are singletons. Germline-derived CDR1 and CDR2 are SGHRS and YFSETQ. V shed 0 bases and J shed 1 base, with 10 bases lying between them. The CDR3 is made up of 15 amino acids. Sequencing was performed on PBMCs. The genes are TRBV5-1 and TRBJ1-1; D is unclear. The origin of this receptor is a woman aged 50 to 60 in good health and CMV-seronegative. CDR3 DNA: TGCGCCAGCAGCTTGGAACAGCAGGCGAACACTGAAGCTTTCTTT. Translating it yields CASSLEQQANTEAFF.